These 18 T cell receptor beta chains were all obtained from the same sample, sequenced in a study of T-cell memory formation after mild COVID-19. TCRdb ran MiXCR on the 5' RACE reads and lists one entry per CDR3 protein. The data contain 40,000 to 60,000 distinct CDR3 sequences, 12% of them seen just once; the ten biggest clones take up roughly a quarter. The material sequenced was PBMCs or a T cell subset sorted from them (not recorded which). The receptors originated from a man aged 18-30 years who had mild COVID-19 (a few samples of this study predate the infection). Cell type and time point are not known.

This clonotype was counted a few times. The chain combines TRBV4-3 with TRBJ2-2; 10 nucleotides agree with TRBD2. The V segment lost 1 base and the J segment 4 bases; nucleotides outside the gene matches: 21. The CDR3 runs 22 residues. Germline-derived CDR1 and CDR2 are LGHNA and YSLEER. The CDR3 region has the DNA TGCGCCAGCAGCCAAGCAACCCTCAGCCTAAGCGGGGGGGCGTTGGGCACCGGGGAGCTGTTTTTT. It encodes CASSQATLSLSGGALGTGELFF.

This clonotype has just a few counts. J is TRBJ2-5 and V is TRBV4-1; 13 bases fit TRBD2. This CDR3 is built from 18 residues. Germline V gene sequence: CDR1 MGHRA, CDR2 YSYEKL. Losses at the gene ends were 4 bases for V and 1 base for J; bases not matched to a gene: 9. Here the CDR3 DNA reads TGCGCCAGCAGCCTGGGGACGACTAGCGGGGGGACCCAAGAGACCCAGTACTTC. Its translation: CASSLGTTSGGTQETQYF.

The sample holds many counts of this clonotype. The V gene is TRBV24-1, the J gene TRBJ2-7; no clear D. This CDR3 is 10 amino acids long. V shed 7 bases and J shed 5 bases, with 5 bases lying between them. Germline CDR1 reads KGHDR; CDR2 reads SFDVKD. DNA of the CDR3: TGTGCCACCAGACCAGACGAGCAGTACTTC. Translation: CATRPDEQYF.

This clonotype was recorded a few times. The CDR3 protein is CASSLVGGNEQFF. The CDR3 nucleotides are TGTGCCAGCAGCTTAGTAGGGGGCAATGAGCAGTTCTTC. The J gene is TRBJ2-1, the V gene TRBV7-2, with D maybe TRBD1 (6 bases). The CDR3 is 13 amino acids. V lost 1 base, J lost 6 bases, and 7 bases lay in between. CDR1 is SGHTA and CDR2 is FQGNSA in the germline V gene. Full variable domain (remainder filled in from reference TRBV7-2 and TRBJ2-1): GAGVSQSPSNKVTEKGKDVELRCDPISGHTALYWYRQSLGQGLEFLIYFQGNSAPDKSGLPSDRFSAERTGGSVSTLTIQRTQQEDSAVYLCASSLVGGNEQFFGPGTRLTVL.

The table lists this clonotype with many counts. The rearrangement uses TRBV12-3 or TRBV12-4 and TRBJ2-1; tentative D call: TRBD1 (6 bases). This CDR3 region has 15 residues. Trimming pared 2 bases from V and 2 bases from J, leaving 10 bases between. In DNA, the CDR3 is TGTGCCAGCAGTTTAATGGGGGCTACCTACAATGAGCAGTTCTTC. Translating gives CASSLMGATYNEQFF.

This sequence joins TRBV7-9 and TRBJ1-6; TRBD1 matches at 7 bases. This CDR3 has 17 residues. Looked up from germline, CDR1 is SEHNR and CDR2 is FQNEAQ (reference sequence). The junction had 12 bases not matched to a gene; V was cut back by 6 bases and J by 4 bases. CDR3 residues: CASRGDRDSGYNSPLHF. The CDR3 DNA is TGTGCCAGCAGGGGGGACCGGGACAGTGGATATAATTCACCCCTCCACTTT. Variable domain in full (rest from reference TRBV7-9 and TRBJ1-6): DTGVSQNPRHKITKRGQNVTFRCDPISEHNRLYWYRQTLGQGPEFLTYFQNEAQLEKSRLLSDRFSAERPKGSFSTLEIQRTEQGDSAMYLCASRGDRDSGYNSPLHFGNGTRLTVT.

This clonotype was counted at least ten times. This chain links TRBV7-2 with TRBJ1-2, with D maybe TRBD1 (6 bases). The CDR3 extends over 14 amino acids. Germline V gives CDR1 SGHTA, CDR2 FQGNSA. The germline V and J ends were trimmed by 3 bases and 6 bases, with 14 bases remaining between them. The CDR3 here is CASSFPTGANGYTF. In DNA form, the CDR3 reads TGTGCCAGCAGCTTCCCGACAGGAGCGAATGGCTACACCTTC.

This clonotype was detected a few times. This chain uses TRBV5-1 with TRBJ1-4, with D perhaps matching TRBD1 (6 bases). Germline V gives CDR1 SGHRS, CDR2 YFSETQ. V lost 2 bases to trimming and J lost 7 bases, with 12 bases between them. CDR3 size: 14 residues. This CDR3 reads CASSLQGGGEKLFF. The CDR3 region has the DNA TGCGCCAGCAGCTTACAGGGAGGGGGTGAAAAACTGTTTTTT.

J is TRBJ2-1 and V is TRBV7-3; TRBD2 agrees at 8 bases. The CDR3 length is 16 residues. V was pared by 5 bases and J by 0 bases, with 6 bases of the junction left unmatched. From germline, CDR1 is SGHTA and CDR2 FQGTGA. The DNA for the CDR3 is TGTGCCAGCAGCGACGGGGGGGCTAGCTCCTACAATGAGCAGTTCTTC. As protein: CASSDGGASSYNEQFF.

This clonotype was observed a few times. The chain couples TRBV6-6 to TRBJ1-2, with D unclear. V was shortened by 5 bases and J by 8 bases, with 12 bases between the two germline ends. The CDR3 has 12 amino acids. CDR1 is MNHNY, CDR2 SVGAGI, per germline (reference sequence). CDR3 region: CASSTELRGYTF. In DNA, the CDR3 is TGTGCCAGCAGTACCGAGTTGCGGGGCTACACCTTC.

This clonotype was seen more than once but under ten times. This clone may be a read error of a much larger clone one base away. The genes are TRBV6-2 or TRBV6-3 and TRBJ2-3; no reliable D call. There are 13 residues in the CDR3. V lost 4 bases and J lost 0, with 5 bases in between. The germline gives CDR1 MNHEY, CDR2 SVGEGT. The CDR3 DNA follows: TGTGCCAGCAGTTCGACTAGCACAGATACGCAGTATTTT. Protein: CASSSTSTDTQYF.

The chain is built from TRBV20-1 and TRBJ2-1, with D perhaps TRBD1 (6 bases). Germline V CDR1 and CDR2: DFQATT, SNEGSKA (reference sequence). This CDR3 spans 13 amino acids. The V and J ends lost 3 bases and 8 bases respectively, with 14 bases between them. CDR3 region: CSASRTVVDEQFF. In DNA, the CDR3 is TGCAGTGCTAGCCGGACAGTGGTCGATGAGCAGTTCTTC.

This clonotype was detected only a few times. J is TRBJ2-3 and V is TRBV6-2 or TRBV6-3, with a tentative D call TRBD2 (7 bases). Trimming cost V 6 bases and J 1 base, with 26 bases left between them. Germline V gene sequence: CDR1 MNHEY, CDR2 SVGEGT. The CDR3 is 19 residues long. The CDR3 DNA sequence: TGTGCCAGCAGCTTCGAAGACCTCGGGGGGCCTATTCGCACAGATACGCAGTATTTT. Translating gives CASSFEDLGGPIRTDTQYF.

This clonotype was seen only a few times. The chain joins TRBV7-9 to TRBJ2-1, with TRBD1 matching 8 bases. The CDR3 spans 16 residues. CDR1 is SEHNR, CDR2 FQNEAQ, per germline (reference sequence). The junction had 9 bases not matched to a gene; V was cut back by 3 bases and J by 5 bases. CDR3 sequence (DNA): TGTGCCAGCAGCTTGGGGCGGACAGGGCCGCACAATGAGCAGTTCTTC. It translates to CASSLGRTGPHNEQFF.

This clonotype appeared many times. The V and J genes are TRBV5-1 and TRBJ1-2; 9 nucleotides match TRBD1. The CDR3 sequence is 16 residues long. Germline values: CDR1 SGHRS, CDR2 YFSETQ. V gave up 0 bases and J gave up 1 base; unmatched junction bases: 4. CDR3: CASSLGWTGVNYGYTF. The DNA for the CDR3 is TGCGCCAGCAGCTTGGGCTGGACAGGGGTTAACTATGGCTACACCTTC.

This clonotype was seen only a few times. The chain has TRBV11-3 and TRBJ2-3, with a tentative D call TRBD2 (6 bases). Per germline, CDR1 SGHNT and CDR2 YENEEA. The V gene lost 5 bases and the J gene lost 8 bases, with 20 bases spanning the gap. This CDR3 region has 15 residues. The CDR3 nucleotides are TGTGCCAGCAGCCCCGGACTACCGCGGGCGGGTACGCAGTATTTT. It specifies CASSPGLPRAGTQYF.

Only a few counts were recorded for this clonotype. V is TRBV7-6 and J is TRBJ2-1; D gene unclear. V was trimmed by 6 bases and J by 8 bases, leaving 8 bases between them. This CDR3 has 11 residues. The germline gives CDR1 SGHVS, CDR2 FNYEAQ. Here the CDR3 reads CASSAGYEQFF. The DNA of the CDR3 is TGTGCCAGCAGTGCTGGGTATGAGCAGTTCTTC.

This clonotype has ten or more counts. This rearrangement joins TRBV10-2 to TRBJ2-1; D may be TRBD2 (6 bases). Germline V CDR1 and CDR2: WSHSY, SAAADI. The CDR3 spans 14 residues. Trimming shortened V by 10 bases and J by 7 bases, and 20 bases separated the two germline ends. CDR3 bases: TGCGCCAACCCGCTCCGGGGGTACAGGAATGAGCAGTTCTTC. Amino acids: CANPLRGYRNEQFF.